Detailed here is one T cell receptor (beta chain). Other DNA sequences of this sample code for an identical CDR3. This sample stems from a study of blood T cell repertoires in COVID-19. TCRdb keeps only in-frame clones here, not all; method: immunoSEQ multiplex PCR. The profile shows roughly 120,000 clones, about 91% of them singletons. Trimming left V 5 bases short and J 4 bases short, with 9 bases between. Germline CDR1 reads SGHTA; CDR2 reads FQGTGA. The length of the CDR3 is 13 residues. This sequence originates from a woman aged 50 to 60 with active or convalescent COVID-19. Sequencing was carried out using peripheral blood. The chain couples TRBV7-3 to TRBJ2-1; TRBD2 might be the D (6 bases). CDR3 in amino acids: CASSPGSYNEQFF. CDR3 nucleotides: TGTGCCAGCAGCCCCGGGAGTTACAATGAGCAGTTCTTC. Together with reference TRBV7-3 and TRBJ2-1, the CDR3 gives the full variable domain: GAGVSQTPSNKVTEKGKYVELRCDPISGHTALYWYRQSLGQGPEFLIYFQGTGAADDSGLPNDRFFAVRPEGSVSTLKIQRTERGDSAVYLCASSPGSYNEQFFGPGTRLTVL.